This TCR beta chain stems from a study of cytomegalovirus exposure and HLA in healthy donors. The PCR employed 60 Vbeta primers together with 13 Jbeta primers. Data came from immunoSEQ multiplex PCR; TCRdb stores just in-frame clones and leaves some out. The profile shows fewer than 200,000 clones, over 70% of them singletons. Germline lookup yields CDR1 SGHDT and CDR2 YYEEEE. The CDR3 consists of 16 residues. V dropped 4 bases and J dropped 4 bases, with 20 bases sitting between them. The sequencing input was PBMCs. V usage is TRBV5-6 and J usage is TRBJ1-2, with a possible D match to TRBD1 (6 bases). This TCR was recovered from a male donor in good health and CMV-seropositive. CDR3: CASSRGGAAAPYGYTF. The CDR3 DNA is TGTGCCAGCAGCCGTGGGGGGGCCGCTGCCCCCTATGGCTACACCTTC.